This TCR beta chain stems from a study of blood T cell repertoires in COVID-19 (dated by TCRdb to between 2020 and 2021). Regarding the research as a whole: Collaborator samples came from the United States, Italy and Spain and covered acute and convalescent phases of COVID-19. Subjects who had been exposed to COVID-19, were actively infected with it, or had recovered from it provided the deeply sampled blood TCRbeta repertoires that made up the dataset. Samples came from the ongoing ImmuneRACE study (first 160 participants) plus 1,254 subjects from 6 global collaborators. Nearly every sample came with metadata listing a de-identified subject ID, COVID-19 status, age in years and sex. Where HLA class I and class II types were available, the types were taken from metadata supplied by the sample provider, not from assay-based typing. The material from the prospective study consisted of cDNA or gDNA derived from T cells, B-cell-depleted T cells, or PBMCs. A freely available public database, intended as a resource for researchers studying the immune response to SARS-CoV-2, is where the repertoires were released. The study at large found these results: Clinical and demographic metadata were provided uncurated, with the amount varying by source and participant.

Collaborating institutions collected whole blood in K2EDTA tubes following their own protocols. For TCRbeta analysis, collaborators shipped samples in one of three forms: frozen whole blood, isolated PBMCs, or DNA extracted from either of those sample types. Comments on this clone: What antigen it recognizes has not been identified. Base qualities were left out, and no much larger clone turns up one base away.

TCRbeta CDR3 regions were amplified from genomic DNA using the immunoSEQ Assay, a bias-controlled multiplex PCR. Processing in the source paper ran as follows. Nucleated cell counts per sample were estimated from amplification of reference gene primers within the assay. To quantify the absolute abundance of each unique TCRbeta CDR3 rearrangement, sequence reads were collapsed and filtered. For each sample, productive Simpson clonality was calculated by taking the square root of Simpson's diversity index across productive rearrangements. The table was pulled from immuneACCESS by TCRdb, which kept in-frame rearrangements only. Such tables lose some clones; where checked, under half of the loss comes from unresolved V genes, and the rest has no known cause. That table supplies the V and J calls and clone size; D and trimming were determined from the DNA. The sample profile shows roughly 140,000 clones; approximately 87% of them were found once. The top ten clonotypes cover 3.5% to 5.5% of the sample.

From the cysteine through the phenylalanine, the CDR3 covers 15 amino acids. Only the CDR3 DNA is retained, 45 bases long and in frame from the first base. V lost 7 bases and J lost 4 bases; the stretch between them is 19 bases long. CDR1 LNHDA and CDR2 SQIVND are derived from the germline V gene (reference sequence). The clonotype was recovered from a middle-aged woman with acute or convalescent COVID-19. The chain was built from TRBV19 and TRBJ2-5; TRBD2 is a possible D gene, resting on 6 matching bases. The sample comprised peripheral blood. The CDR3 region has the sequence CASKEAGSRVETQYF. The bases read TGTGCCAGTAAGGAGGCGGGATCCCGTGTAGAGACCCAGTACTTC.